These 5 T cell receptor beta chains were sequenced from one sample in a study of early T cells in non-severe SARS-CoV-2 infection. TCRdb re-called the 5' RACE reads through MiXCR, storing one row per CDR3 protein. Of tens of thousands of distinct CDR3 sequences detected, around 7% appear once; the ten largest clones hold roughly 4.3%. The sample was whole blood. Receptors were obtained from an adult who was a healthcare worker with PCR-confirmed SARS-CoV-2 infection or an uninfected control (not recorded which).

This clonotype has a handful of counts. J is TRBJ1-1 and V is TRBV29-1; TRBD1 aligns across 7 bases. V lost 5 bases and J lost 1; bases outside the gene matches: 7. CDR1 is SQVTM and CDR2 is ANQGSEA in the germline V gene. This CDR3 is built from 14 residues. DNA of the CDR3: TGCAGCGTTTCTGATGACAGGGAGAACACTGAAGCTTTCTTT. Translated, it gives CSVSDDRENTEAFF.

This clonotype was picked up many times. The chain recombines TRBV27 with TRBJ1-5; no firm D call. Germline lookup yields CDR1 MNHEY and CDR2 SMNVEV (reference sequence). The CDR3 length is 13 residues. V dropped 1 base and J dropped 10 bases, with 11 bases sitting between them. Written as DNA, the CDR3 is TGTGCCAGCAGTTTATATGCGGCAACTCCCCAGCATTTT. This gives the protein CASSLYAATPQHF.

The rearrangement links TRBV6-5 to TRBJ2-3, with TRBD2 identical over 11 bases. This CDR3 contains 14 residues. The V gene's germline CDR1 is MNHEY and CDR2 SVGAGI. V shed 6 bases, J shed 1 base, and the junction held 0 bases outside the gene matches. DNA of the CDR3: TGTGCCAGCAGGACTAGCGGGGGCACAGATACGCAGTATTTT. As protein: CASRTSGGTDTQYF.

This clonotype was observed a few times. The J gene is TRBJ1-3, the V gene TRBV27, with TRBD1 identical over 7 bases. The CDR3 consists of 14 residues. Germline assignment: CDR1 MNHEY and CDR2 SMNVEV (reference sequence). Trimming at V came to 3 bases and at J to 2 bases, leaving 1 base not matched to a gene. The chain's CDR3 is CASSFQGAGNTIYF. The CDR3 DNA reads as TGTGCCAGCAGTTTCCAGGGGGCTGGAAACACCATATATTTT.

V usage is TRBV14 and J usage is TRBJ2-1; D uncertain. The CDR3 is 15 amino acids. V shed 6 bases and J shed 0 bases, with 12 bases lying between them. Germline lookup yields CDR1 SGHDN and CDR2 FVKESK. CDR3: CASRPTPSSYNEQFF. The CDR3 DNA reads as TGTGCCAGCAGGCCGACTCCGAGCTCCTACAATGAGCAGTTCTTC.